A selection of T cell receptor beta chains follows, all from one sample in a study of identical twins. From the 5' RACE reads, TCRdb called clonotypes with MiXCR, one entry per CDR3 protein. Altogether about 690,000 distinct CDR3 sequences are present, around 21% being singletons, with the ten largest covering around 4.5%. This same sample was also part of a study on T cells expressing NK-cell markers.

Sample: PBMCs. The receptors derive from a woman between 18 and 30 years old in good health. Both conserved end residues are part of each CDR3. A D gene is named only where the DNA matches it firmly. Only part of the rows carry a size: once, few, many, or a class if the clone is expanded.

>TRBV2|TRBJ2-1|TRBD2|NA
CASSRLARENEQFF
TGTGCCAGCAGTAGACTAGCCCGGGAGAATGAGCAGTTCTTC
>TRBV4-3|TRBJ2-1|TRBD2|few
CASSQEGSGSLHEQFF
TGCGCCAGCAGCCAAGAAGGCAGCGGGAGTCTGCATGAGCAGTTCTTC
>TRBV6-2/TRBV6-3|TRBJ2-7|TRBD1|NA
CASSYPTGGHEQYF
TGTGCCAGCAGTTACCCGACAGGGGGCCACGAGCAGTACTTC
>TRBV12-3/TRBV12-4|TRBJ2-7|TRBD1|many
CASSLWDSSYEQYF
TGTGCCAGCAGCTTATGGGACAGTTCGTACGAGCAGTACTTC
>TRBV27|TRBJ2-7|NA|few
CASSPRATYEQYF
TGTGCCAGCAGTCCCAGGGCAACCTACGAGCAGTACTTC
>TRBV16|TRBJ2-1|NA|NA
CASSPGPRNEQFF
TGTGCCAGCAGCCCGGGCCCAAGAAATGAGCAGTTCTTC
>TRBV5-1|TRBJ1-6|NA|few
CASSLAWAPPDSPLHF
TGCGCCAGCAGCTTGGCCTGGGCACCGCCCGATTCACCCCTCCACTTT
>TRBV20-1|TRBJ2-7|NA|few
CSVPGSYEQYF
TGCAGTGTCCCGGGATCCTACGAGCAGTACTTC
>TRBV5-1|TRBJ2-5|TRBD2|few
CASSGTTKETQYF
TGCGCCAGTTCCGGGACTACCAAAGAGACCCAGTACTTC
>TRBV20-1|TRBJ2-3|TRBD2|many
CSARRTSGTDTQYF
TGCAGTGCAAGACGGACTAGCGGCACAGATACGCAGTATTTT
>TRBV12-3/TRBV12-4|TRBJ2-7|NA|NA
CASSNHGVPSEQYF
TGTGCCAGCAGCAACCACGGGGTCCCAAGCGAGCAGTACTTC
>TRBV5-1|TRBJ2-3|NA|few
CASSLDVAIDTQYF
TGCGCCAGCAGCTTGGATGTGGCAATAGATACGCAGTATTTT
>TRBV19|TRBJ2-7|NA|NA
CASSMRATTNEQYF
TGTGCCAGTAGTATGAGAGCGACCACGAACGAGCAGTACTTC
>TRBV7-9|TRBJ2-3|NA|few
CASNPGQDATQYF
TGTGCCAGCAACCCAGGTCAGGATGCTACGCAGTATTTT
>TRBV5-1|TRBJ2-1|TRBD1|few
CASDPGQHGNEQFF
TGCGCCAGCGACCCGGGACAGCACGGCAATGAGCAGTTCTTC
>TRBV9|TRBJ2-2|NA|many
CASSPERASRELFF
TGTGCCAGCAGCCCAGAGCGGGCTTCTAGGGAGCTGTTTTTT
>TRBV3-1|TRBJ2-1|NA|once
CASSHPWALDEQFF
TGTGCCAGCAGCCACCCATGGGCTTTGGATGAGCAGTTCTTC
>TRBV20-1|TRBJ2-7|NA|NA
CSARARGYEQYF
TGCAGTGCTAGAGCCCGGGGCTACGAGCAGTACTTC
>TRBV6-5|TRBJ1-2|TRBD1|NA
CASSYSLGQGAFGYTF
TGTGCCAGCAGTTACTCCCTCGGACAGGGGGCGTTTGGCTACACCTTC
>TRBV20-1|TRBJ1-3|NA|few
CSARPGAGNTIYF
TGCAGTGCTAGGCCAGGGGCTGGAAACACCATATATTTT
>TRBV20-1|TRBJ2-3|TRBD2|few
CSARDSRTSADTQYF
TGCAGTGCTAGAGATTCGCGGACTAGCGCAGATACGCAGTATTTT
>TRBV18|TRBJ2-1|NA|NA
CASSPQGWDEQFF
TGTGCCAGCTCACCGCAAGGGTGGGATGAGCAGTTCTTC
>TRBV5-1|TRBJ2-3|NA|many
CASGNKASTSTDTQYF
TGCGCCAGCGGTAATAAGGCTAGCACTAGCACAGATACGCAGTATTTT
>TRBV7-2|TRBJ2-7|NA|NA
CASSLVSGSWVGEQYF
TGTGCCAGCAGCTTAGTGAGCGGGTCTTGGGTAGGCGAGCAGTACTTC
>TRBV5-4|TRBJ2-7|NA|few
CASSFGISSYEQYF
TGTGCCAGCAGCTTCGGGATCAGCTCCTACGAGCAGTACTTC